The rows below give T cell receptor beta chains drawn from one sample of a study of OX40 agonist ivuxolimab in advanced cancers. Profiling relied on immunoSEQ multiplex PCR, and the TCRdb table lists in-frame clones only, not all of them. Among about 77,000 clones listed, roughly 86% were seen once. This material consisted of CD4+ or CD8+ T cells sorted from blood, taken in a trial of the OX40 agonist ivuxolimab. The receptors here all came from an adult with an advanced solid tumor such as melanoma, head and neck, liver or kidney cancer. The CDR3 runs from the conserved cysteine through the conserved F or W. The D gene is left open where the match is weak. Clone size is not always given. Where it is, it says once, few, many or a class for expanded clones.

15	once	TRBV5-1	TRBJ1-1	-	TGCGCCAGCAGCTCTTCGTCCGGGATGAACACTGAAGCTTTCTTT	CASSSSSGMNTEAFF
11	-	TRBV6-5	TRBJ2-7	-	TGTGCCAGCAGTTGGAACTACGAGCAGTACTTC	CASSWNYEQYF
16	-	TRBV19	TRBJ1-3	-	TGTGCCAGTAGTATCCTCAGGGGAGGCCCTGGAAACACCATATATTTT	CASSILRGGPGNTIYF
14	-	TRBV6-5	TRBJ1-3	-	TGTGCCAGCAGTTATCGGGGGGCAGACAACACCATATATTTT	CASSYRGADNTIYF
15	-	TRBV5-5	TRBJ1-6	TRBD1	TGTGCCAGCAGCTTGGGACAGGGGATTACATCACCCCTCCACTTT	CASSLGQGITSPLHF
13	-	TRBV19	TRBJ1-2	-	TGTGCCAGTAACCGGGGGTCTAACTATGGCTACACCTTC	CASNRGSNYGYTF
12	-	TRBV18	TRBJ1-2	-	TGTGCCAGCTCTACACCGGTTTGGGGCTACACCTTC	CASSTPVWGYTF
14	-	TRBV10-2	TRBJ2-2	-	TGCGCCAGCAGGGGAGTCCCGGACACCGGGGAGCTGTTTTTT	CASRGVPDTGELFF
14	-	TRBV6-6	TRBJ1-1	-	TGTGCCAGCAGTCCTCAGTTAGGGAAAACTGAAGCTTTCTTT	CASSPQLGKTEAFF
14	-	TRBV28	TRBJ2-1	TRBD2	TGTGCCAGTTCTGCAGCGGGAGGCCACAATGAGCAGTTCTTC	CASSAAGGHNEQFF
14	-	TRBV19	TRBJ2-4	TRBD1	TGTGCCAGTAGCCCCGGCCGGGACAGAGGGATTCAGTACTTC	CASSPGRDRGIQYF
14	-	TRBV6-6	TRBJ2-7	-	TGTGCCAGCAGTTACTCCGGCGGTCCCTACGAGCAGTACTTC	CASSYSGGPYEQYF
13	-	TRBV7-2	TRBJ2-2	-	TGTGCCAGCAGCTCCCAGGAGGGCGGGGAGCTGTTTTTT	CASSSQEGGELFF
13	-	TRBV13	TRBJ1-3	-	TGTGCCAGCAGCTTAGGGCAGGGAAACACCATATATTTT	CASSLGQGNTIYF
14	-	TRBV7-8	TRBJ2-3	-	TGTGCCAGCAGCTTAGTCGGGGGCACAGATACGCAGTATTTT	CASSLVGGTDTQYF
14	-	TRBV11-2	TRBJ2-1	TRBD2	TGTGCCAGCAGAGCACTAGCGGGGGGAAATGAGCAGTTCTTC	CASRALAGGNEQFF
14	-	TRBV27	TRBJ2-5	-	TGTGCCAGCAGTTTCGGGGGGCTCGGAGAGACCCAGTACTTC	CASSFGGLGETQYF
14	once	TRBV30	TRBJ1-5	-	TGTGCCTGGAGTGTGGGCACGTTAAATCAGCCCCAGCATTTT	CAWSVGTLNQPQHF
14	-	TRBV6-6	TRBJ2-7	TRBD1	TGTGCCAGCAGTCGAACGGGACAGGGAGGCGAGCAGTACTTC	CASSRTGQGGEQYF
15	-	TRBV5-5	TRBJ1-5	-	TGTGCCAGCAGCCCGACGGGGGACGGCAATCAGCCCCAGCATTTT	CASSPTGDGNQPQHF
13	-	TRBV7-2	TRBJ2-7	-	TGTGCCAGCAGCTACTCACCAGTCTACGAGCAGTACTTC	CASSYSPVYEQYF
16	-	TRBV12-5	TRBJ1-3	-	TGTGCTAGTGGTGCCCGTCAGGCCTTCTCTGGAAACACCATATATTTT	CASGARQAFSGNTIYF
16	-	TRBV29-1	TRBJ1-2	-	TGCAGCGTCCCAAGAGTGGTACGGGACGGACTATATGGCTACACCTTC	CSVPRVVRDGLYGYTF
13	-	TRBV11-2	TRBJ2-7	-	TGTGCCAGCAGCTTAGATCGGGTCGGCGAGCAGTACTTC	CASSLDRVGEQYF
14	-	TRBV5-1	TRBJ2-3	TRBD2	TGCGCCAGCAGCCCGACCTGGGAGGGGGATACGCAGTATTTT	CASSPTWEGDTQYF
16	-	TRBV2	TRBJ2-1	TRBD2	TGTGCCAGCAGACCCATAGCGGGACCCTCCTACAATGAGCAGTTCTTC	CASRPIAGPSYNEQFF
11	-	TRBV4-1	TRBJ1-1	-	TGTGCCAGCAGCCAAGAGACTGAAGCTTTCTTT	CASSQETEAFF
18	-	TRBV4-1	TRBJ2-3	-	TGCGCCAGCAGCTTACAAATCTCGCGTCAGGGAATAGGAGATACGCAGTATTTT	CASSLQISRQGIGDTQYF
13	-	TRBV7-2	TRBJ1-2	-	TGTGCCAGCAGCTTAGTCAGGGAATTTGGCTACACCTTC	CASSLVREFGYTF
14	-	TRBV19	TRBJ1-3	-	TGTGCCAGCTCCTCCTCGGGCTACGGAAACACCATATATTTT	CASSSSGYGNTIYF
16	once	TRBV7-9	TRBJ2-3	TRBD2	TGTGCCAGCAGCTTAAGCTTGGCTAGCGGGAGAGATACGCAGTATTTT	CASSLSLASGRDTQYF
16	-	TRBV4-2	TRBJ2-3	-	TGTGCCAGCAGCCCCCAACTAGCCGCTAGTACAGATACGCAGTATTTT	CASSPQLAASTDTQYF
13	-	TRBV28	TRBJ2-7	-	TGTGCCAGCAGTTCCGGGACAACCGACGAGCAGTACTTC	CASSSGTTDEQYF
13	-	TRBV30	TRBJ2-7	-	TGTGCCTGGAAACGGGGGCCCTCCTACGAGCAGTACTTC	CAWKRGPSYEQYF
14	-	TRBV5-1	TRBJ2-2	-	TGCGCCAGCAGCCTGGACACCAGCCGACTAGAGCTGTTTTTT	CASSLDTSRLELFF
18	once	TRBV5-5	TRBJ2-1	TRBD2	TGTGCCAGCAGCCGGACAGTAGCGGGAGAGACCACCTACAATGAGCAGTTCTTC	CASSRTVAGETTYNEQFF
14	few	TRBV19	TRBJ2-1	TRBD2	TGTGCCAGTAGTCCCCAAGCGGGGGGTGGAGAGCAGTTCTTC	CASSPQAGGGEQFF
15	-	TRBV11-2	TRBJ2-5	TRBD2	TGTGCCAGCAGCTTCGATCTAGCGGGGGGGAGGTCCCAGTACTTC	CASSFDLAGGRSQYF
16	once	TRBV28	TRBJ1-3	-	TGTGCCAGCAGTTTATACGACACTATATCTGGAAACACCATATATTTT	CASSLYDTISGNTIYF
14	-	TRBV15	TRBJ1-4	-	TGTGCCACCAGCGGACCTTCTATAGGGGAAAAACTGTTTTTT	CATSGPSIGEKLFF
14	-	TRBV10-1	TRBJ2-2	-	TGCGCCAGCAGTGCCGGGAAGTACACCGGGGAGCTGTTTTTT	CASSAGKYTGELFF
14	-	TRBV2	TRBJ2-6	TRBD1	TGTGGGGGACAGTCCGGCTCTGGGGCCAACGTCCTGACTTTC	CGGQSGSGANVLTF
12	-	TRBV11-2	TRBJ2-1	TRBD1	TGTGCCAGCAGCTTAGGGCCGGGACAGGGCCTCTTC	CASSLGPGQGLF
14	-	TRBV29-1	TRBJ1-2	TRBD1	TGCAGCGTTGCCGGGACAGGGGGGTGGGCAGGCTACACCTTC	CSVAGTGGWAGYTF
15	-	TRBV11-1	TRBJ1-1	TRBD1	TGTGCCAGCAGTTTAACGGGACAGGGGTTGGGTGAAGCTTTCTTT	CASSLTGQGLGEAFF
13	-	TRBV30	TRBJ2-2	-	TGTGCCTGGAGTGTAGAGAACACCGGGGAGCTGTTTTTT	CAWSVENTGELFF
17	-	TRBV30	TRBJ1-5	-	TGTGCCTGGAGTGTACAAGGGGGGGAGGCGAGCAATCAGCCCCAGCATTTT	CAWSVQGGEASNQPQHF
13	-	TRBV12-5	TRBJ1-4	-	TGTGCTAGTGGTTCGTGGGAAGATGAAAAACTGTTTTTT	CASGSWEDEKLFF
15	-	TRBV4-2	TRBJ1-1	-	TGTGCCAGCAGCTTTTCGGACAGAAGGAACACTGAAGCTTTCTTT	CASSFSDRRNTEAFF
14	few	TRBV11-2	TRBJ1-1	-	TGTGCCAGCAGCCCTAATATGGGGGGCACTGAAGCTTTCTTT	CASSPNMGGTEAFF
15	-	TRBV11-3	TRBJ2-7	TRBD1	TGTGCCAGCAGTTCATCCCCGACAGGGTTCCACGAGCAGTACTTC	CASSSSPTGFHEQYF
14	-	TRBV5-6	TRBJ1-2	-	TGTGCCAGCAGCTTGGGGCAGAATAACTATGGCTACACCTTC	CASSLGQNNYGYTF
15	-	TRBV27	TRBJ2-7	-	TGTGCCAGCAGTCCTTCCCGACTGGGGGCCTACGAGCAGTACTTC	CASSPSRLGAYEQYF
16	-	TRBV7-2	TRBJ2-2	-	TGTGCCAGCAAGGTTCGGCCGGGGGTGAACACCGGGGAGCTGTTTTTT	CASKVRPGVNTGELFF
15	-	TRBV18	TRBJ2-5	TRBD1	TGTGCCAGCTCACCGCTACAGGGGGCTGGGGAGACCCAGTACTTC	CASSPLQGAGETQYF
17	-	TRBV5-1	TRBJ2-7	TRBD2	TGCGCCAGCAGCCTAGGGACTAGCGGGAGTTGGTCCTACGAGCAGTACTTC	CASSLGTSGSWSYEQYF
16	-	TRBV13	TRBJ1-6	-	TGTGCCAGCAGCTCCAGAGAGTTCGCCTATAATTCACCCCTCCACTTT	CASSSREFAYNSPLHF
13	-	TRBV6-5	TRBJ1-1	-	TGTGCCAGCAGTTCACAGGGTAACACTGAAGCTTTCTTT	CASSSQGNTEAFF
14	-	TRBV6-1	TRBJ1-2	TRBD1	TGTGCCAGCAGGTCCCGGGACAGGGTAGGTGGCTACACCTTC	CASRSRDRVGGYTF